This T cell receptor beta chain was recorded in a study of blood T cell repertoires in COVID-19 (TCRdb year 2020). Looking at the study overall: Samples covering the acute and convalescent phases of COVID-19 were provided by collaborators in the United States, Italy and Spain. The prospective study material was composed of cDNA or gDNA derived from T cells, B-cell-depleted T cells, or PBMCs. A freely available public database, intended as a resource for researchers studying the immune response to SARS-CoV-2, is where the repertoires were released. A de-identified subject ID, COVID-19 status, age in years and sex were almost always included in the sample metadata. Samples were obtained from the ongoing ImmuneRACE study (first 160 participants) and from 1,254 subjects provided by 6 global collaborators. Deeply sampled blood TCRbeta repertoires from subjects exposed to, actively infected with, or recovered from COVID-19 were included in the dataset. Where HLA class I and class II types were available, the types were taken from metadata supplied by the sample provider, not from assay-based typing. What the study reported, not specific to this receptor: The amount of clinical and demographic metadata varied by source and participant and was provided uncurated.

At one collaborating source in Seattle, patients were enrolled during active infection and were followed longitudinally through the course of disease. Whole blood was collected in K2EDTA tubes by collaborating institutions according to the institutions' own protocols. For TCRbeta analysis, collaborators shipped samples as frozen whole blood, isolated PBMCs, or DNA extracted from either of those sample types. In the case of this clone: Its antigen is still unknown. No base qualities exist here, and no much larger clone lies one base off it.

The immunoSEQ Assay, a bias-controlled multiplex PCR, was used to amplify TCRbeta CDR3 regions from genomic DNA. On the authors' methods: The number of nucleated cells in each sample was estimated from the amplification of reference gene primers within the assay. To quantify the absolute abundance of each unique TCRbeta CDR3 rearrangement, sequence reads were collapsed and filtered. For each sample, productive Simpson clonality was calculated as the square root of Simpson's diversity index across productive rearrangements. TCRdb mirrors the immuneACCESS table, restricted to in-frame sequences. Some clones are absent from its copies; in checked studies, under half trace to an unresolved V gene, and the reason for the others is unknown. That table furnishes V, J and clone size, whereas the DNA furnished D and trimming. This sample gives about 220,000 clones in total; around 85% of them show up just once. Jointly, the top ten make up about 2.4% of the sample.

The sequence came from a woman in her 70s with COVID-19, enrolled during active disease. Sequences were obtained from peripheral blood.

CDR3 loop: CASSSGQGAPEAFF. The nucleotide sequence reads as follows: TGTGCCAGCAGCTCAGGACAGGGGGCACCTGAAGCTTTCTTT. The sequence joins TRBV6-2 or TRBV6-3 to TRBJ1-1; a stretch of 11 junction bases matches TRBD1. In the germline V gene, CDR1 corresponds to MNHEY and CDR2 to SVGEGT. The CDR3 measures 14 amino acids from cysteine to phenylalanine. Only the CDR3 DNA is retained, 42 bases long and in frame from the first base. Trimming accounts for 6 bases at V and 6 bases at J, while the number of junction bases matched to no gene is 6.